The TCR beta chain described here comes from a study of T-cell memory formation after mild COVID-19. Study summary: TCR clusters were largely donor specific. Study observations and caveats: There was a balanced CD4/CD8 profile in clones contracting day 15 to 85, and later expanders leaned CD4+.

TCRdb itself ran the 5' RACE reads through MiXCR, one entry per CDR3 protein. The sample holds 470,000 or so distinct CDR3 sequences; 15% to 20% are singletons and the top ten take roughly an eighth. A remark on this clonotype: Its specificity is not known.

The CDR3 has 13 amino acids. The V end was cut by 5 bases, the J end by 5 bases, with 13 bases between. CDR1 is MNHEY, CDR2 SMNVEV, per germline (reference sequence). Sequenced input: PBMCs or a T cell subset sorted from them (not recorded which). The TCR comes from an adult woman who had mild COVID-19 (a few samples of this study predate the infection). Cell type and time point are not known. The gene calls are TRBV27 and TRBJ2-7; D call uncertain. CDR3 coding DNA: TGTGCCAGCAGTCCCGGACCGATAAACGAGCAGTACTTC. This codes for CASSPGPINEQYF.